The 9 T cell receptor beta chains below all came from one sample that was sequenced in a study of blood T cell repertoires in COVID-19. Assay used: immunoSEQ multiplex PCR; TCRdb lists only in-frame clones, some missing. The sample gives around 160,000 clones, under 90% of which show up once; approximately 38% is in the top ten. Sample: peripheral blood. These receptors came from a human donor in a cohort sampled during active COVID-19.

This chain links TRBV4-3 with TRBJ1-6; maybe TRBD1 (5 bases). CDR3 length equals 16 residues. V lost 0 bases and J 4 bases, leaving 10 bases between the germline ends. Germline V lookup: CDR1 LGHNA, CDR2 YSLEER. CDR3 DNA: TGCGCCAGCAGCCAAGATCCCGCAGGGTATAATTCACCCCTCCACTTT. Its protein product is CASSQDPAGYNSPLHF.

The genes are TRBV4-3 and TRBJ2-3, with 11 bases aligning to TRBD2. V dropped 3 bases and J dropped 0; count of bases not matched to a gene: 11. Germline CDR1 and CDR2: LGHNA and YSLEER. The CDR3 has 19 residues. The CDR3 DNA reads TGCGCCAGCAGCCACGCACTAGCGGGGGCCCCTTCGAGCACAGATACGCAGTATTTT. It encodes CASSHALAGAPSSTDTQYF.

The V gene is TRBV18, the J gene TRBJ2-2; 7 bases line up with TRBD2. Germline V lookup: CDR1 KGHSH, CDR2 LQKENI. The length of the CDR3 is 15 residues. J gave up 4 bases and V 0 bases, and 2 bases lay outside the gene matches. The CDR3: CASSPPGGVTGELFF. CDR3 nucleotide sequence: TGTGCCAGCTCACCACCGGGAGGGGTCACCGGGGAGCTGTTTTTT.

V usage is TRBV5-1 and J usage is TRBJ2-3; D is possibly TRBD2 (5 bases). In germline, CDR1 is SGHRS, CDR2 YFSETQ. The CDR3 contains 17 residues. Trimming took off 0 bases at V and 3 bases at J, with 17 bases between the two ends. The DNA for the CDR3 is TGCGCCAGCAGCTTGGCGATACTAGATTTTGGAACAGATACGCAGTATTTT. Translated: CASSLAILDFGTDTQYF. Full variable domain (remainder filled in from reference TRBV5-1 and TRBJ2-3): KAGVTQTPRYLIKTRGQQVTLSCSPISGHRSVSWYQQTPGQGLQFLFEYFSETQRNKGNFPGRFSGRQFSNSRSEMNVSTLELGDSALYLCASSLAILDFGTDTQYFGPGTRLTVL.

The chain links TRBV7-9 to TRBJ1-2; 9 bases map to TRBD1. Germline values: CDR1 SEHNR, CDR2 FQNEAQ (reference sequence). V lost 6 bases and J lost 8; bases outside the gene matches: 13. The CDR3 sequence is 15 residues long. In DNA form, the CDR3 reads TGTGCCAGCAGTTCTGAACAGGGGGCAACGGGAGGCTACACCTTC. Residues: CASSSEQGATGGYTF.

This clone was observed a handful of times. V usage is TRBV4-1 and J usage is TRBJ1-2; maybe TRBD1 (5 bases). This CDR3 is built from 15 residues. The germline V gene encodes CDR1 MGHRA and CDR2 YSYEKL. V was pared by 0 bases and J by 7 bases, with 15 bases between. The CDR3, as DNA: TGCGCCAGCAGCCAAGACAGGGTCCCAAGTCGTGGCTACACCTTC. It encodes CASSQDRVPSRGYTF.

The sample holds a few counts of this clone. CDR3 bases: TGTGCCAGCAGAAACAGGGGAAAGGCTGAGCAGTTCTTC. Amino acids: CASRNRGKAEQFF. The chain combines TRBV6-5 with TRBJ2-1, with TRBD1 matching 7 bases. The germline V gene encodes CDR1 MNHEY and CDR2 SVGAGI. J lost 9 bases, V lost 6 bases, and 8 bases had no gene match. The CDR3 is 13 residues long.

V and J are TRBV7-6 and TRBJ2-2, with no clear D. Trimming left V 1 base short and J 0 bases short, with 6 bases between. CDR1 SGHVS and CDR2 FNYEAQ come from the germline V gene. The CDR3 loop spans 15 amino acids. CDR3: CASSLDGANTGELFF. The CDR3 nucleotides are TGTGCCAGCAGCTTAGATGGAGCGAACACCGGGGAGCTGTTTTTT.

This chain connects TRBV27 to TRBJ2-1, with D possibly being TRBD2 (5 bases). Trimming pared 5 bases from V and 6 bases from J, leaving 11 bases between. Germline CDR1 reads MNHEY; CDR2 reads SMNVEV (reference sequence). CDR3 length equals 13 residues. CDR3 sequence (DNA): TGTGCCAGCAGTCCAAGCGGACCCAATGAGCAGTTCTTC. Protein sequence: CASSPSGPNEQFF.